The subject of this entry is one TCR beta chain. The data derive from a study of monozygotic twins with inflammatory bowel disease. With the 5' RACE reads reprocessed, TCRdb shows one record per CDR3 protein and no DNA. Recorded here are more than 300,000 distinct CDR3 sequences; the top ten clones represent 2.6%. This clonotype originated in a human donor with ulcerative colitis or Crohn's disease, or a healthy co-twin of an affected twin (not recorded which). Source material: blood.

The CDR3 here is CASSFGLDSHEKLFF. V gene TRBV18 combines with J gene TRBJ1-4. This CDR3 has 15 amino acids. Germline V CDR1 and CDR2: KGHSH, LQKENI. Complete variable domain (other parts from reference TRBV18 and TRBJ1-4): NAGVMQNPRHLVRRRGQEARLRCSPMKGHSHVYWYRQLPEEGLKFMVYLQKENIIDESGMPKERFSAEFPKEGPSILRIQQVVRGDSAAYFCASSFGLDSHEKLFFGSGTQLSVL.